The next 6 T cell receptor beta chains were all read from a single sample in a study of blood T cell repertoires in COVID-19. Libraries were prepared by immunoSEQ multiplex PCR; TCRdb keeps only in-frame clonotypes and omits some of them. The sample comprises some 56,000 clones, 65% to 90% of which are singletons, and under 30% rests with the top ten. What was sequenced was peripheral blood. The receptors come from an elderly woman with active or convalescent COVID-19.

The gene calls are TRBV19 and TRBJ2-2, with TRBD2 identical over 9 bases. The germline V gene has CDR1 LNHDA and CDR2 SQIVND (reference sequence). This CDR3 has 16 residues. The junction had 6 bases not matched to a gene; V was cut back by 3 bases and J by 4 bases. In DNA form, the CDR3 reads TGTGCCAGTAGTATTAAGCTAGCGGGGCTCACCGGGGAGCTGTTTTTT. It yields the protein CASSIKLAGLTGELFF.

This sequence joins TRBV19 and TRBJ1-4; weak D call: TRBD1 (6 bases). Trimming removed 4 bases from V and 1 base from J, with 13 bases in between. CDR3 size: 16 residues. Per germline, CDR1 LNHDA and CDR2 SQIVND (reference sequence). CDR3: CASSSINRVTNEKLFF. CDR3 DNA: TGTGCCAGTAGTAGTATTAACAGGGTAACTAATGAAAAACTGTTTTTT. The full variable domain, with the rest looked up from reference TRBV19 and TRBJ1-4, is DGGITQSPKYLFRKEGQNVTLSCEQNLNHDAMYWYRQDPGQGLRLIYYSQIVNDFQKGDIAEGYSVSREKKESFPLTVTSAQKNPTAFYLCASSSINRVTNEKLFFGSGTQLSVL.

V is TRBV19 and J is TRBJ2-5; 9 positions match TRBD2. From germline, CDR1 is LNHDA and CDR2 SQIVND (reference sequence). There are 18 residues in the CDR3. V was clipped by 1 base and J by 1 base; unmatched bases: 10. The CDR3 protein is CASSIVSPIAGAQETQYF. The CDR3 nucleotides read TGTGCCAGTAGTATAGTGAGCCCAATAGCGGGGGCCCAAGAGACCCAGTACTTC.

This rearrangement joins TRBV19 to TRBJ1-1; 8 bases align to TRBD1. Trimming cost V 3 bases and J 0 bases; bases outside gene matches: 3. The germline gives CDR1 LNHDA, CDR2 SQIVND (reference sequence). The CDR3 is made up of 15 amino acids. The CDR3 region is CASSIGTGVNTEAFF. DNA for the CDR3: TGTGCCAGTAGTATCGGGACAGGAGTGAACACTGAAGCTTTCTTT.

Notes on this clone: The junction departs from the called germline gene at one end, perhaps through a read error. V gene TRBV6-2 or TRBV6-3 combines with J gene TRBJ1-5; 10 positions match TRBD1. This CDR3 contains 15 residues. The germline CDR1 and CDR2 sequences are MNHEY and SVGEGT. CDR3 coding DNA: TGTGCCAGCACTTACCGGGACAGGGGCCTCCGGGCCCAGCATTTT. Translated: CASTYRDRGLRAQHF.

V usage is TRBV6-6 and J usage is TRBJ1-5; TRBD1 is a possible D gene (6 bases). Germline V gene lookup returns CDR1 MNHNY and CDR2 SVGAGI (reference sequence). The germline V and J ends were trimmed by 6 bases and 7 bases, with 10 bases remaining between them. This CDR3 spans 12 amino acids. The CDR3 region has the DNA TGTGCCAGCAGCCAGGGGAGCCAGCCCCAGCATTTT. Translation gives CASSQGSQPQHF.